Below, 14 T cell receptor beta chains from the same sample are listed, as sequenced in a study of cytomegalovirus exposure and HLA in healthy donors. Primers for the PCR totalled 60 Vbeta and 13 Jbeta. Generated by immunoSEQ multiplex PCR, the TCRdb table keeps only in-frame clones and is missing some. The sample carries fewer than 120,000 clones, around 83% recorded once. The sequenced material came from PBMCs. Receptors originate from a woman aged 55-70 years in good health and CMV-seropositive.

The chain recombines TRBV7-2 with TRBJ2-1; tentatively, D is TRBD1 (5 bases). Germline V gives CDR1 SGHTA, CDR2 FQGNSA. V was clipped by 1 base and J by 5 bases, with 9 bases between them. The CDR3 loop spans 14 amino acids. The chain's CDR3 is CASSLVGRDNEQFF. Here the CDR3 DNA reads TGTGCCAGCAGCTTAGTGGGCAGGGACAATGAGCAGTTCTTC.

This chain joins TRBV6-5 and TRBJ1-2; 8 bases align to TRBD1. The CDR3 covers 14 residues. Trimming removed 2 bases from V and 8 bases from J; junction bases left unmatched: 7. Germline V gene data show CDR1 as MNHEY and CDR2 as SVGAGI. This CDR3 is CASSYPGGAGGYTF. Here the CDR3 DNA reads TGTGCCAGCAGTTACCCAGGGGGCGCGGGAGGCTACACCTTC.

The CDR3 loop is CASSFNSGVLEQFF. DNA of the CDR3: TGTGCCAGCAGCTTCAACAGTGGCGTCCTTGAGCAGTTCTTC. The chain employs TRBV7-8 and TRBJ2-1; D is unresolved. Trimming cost V 3 bases and J 9 bases, with 15 bases left between them. Germline V gene lookup returns CDR1 SGHVS and CDR2 FQNEAQ. CDR3 length: 14 residues.

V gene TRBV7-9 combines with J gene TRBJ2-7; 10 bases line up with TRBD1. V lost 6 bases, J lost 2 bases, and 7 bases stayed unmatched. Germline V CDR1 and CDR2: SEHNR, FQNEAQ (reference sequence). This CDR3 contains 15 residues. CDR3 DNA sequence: TGTGCCAGCAGTAATCGGACAGGGGGGACCTACGAGCAGTACTTC. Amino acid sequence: CASSNRTGGTYEQYF.

The chain's CDR3 is CASSDSLSPADTQYF. CDR3 DNA sequence: TGTGCCAGCAGTGACTCTTTGAGTCCCGCAGATACGCAGTATTTT. The chain recombines TRBV6-4 with TRBJ2-3; D unclear. The V gene's germline CDR1 is MRHNA and CDR2 SNTAGT. With 0 bases removed from V and 4 bases from J, the gap between germline ends came to 11 bases. CDR3 length: 15 amino acids.

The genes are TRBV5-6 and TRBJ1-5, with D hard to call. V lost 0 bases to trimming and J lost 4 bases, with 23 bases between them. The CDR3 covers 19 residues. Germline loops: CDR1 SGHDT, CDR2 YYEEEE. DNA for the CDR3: TGTGCCAGCAGCTTGGATGACGGATTAGCGAAATCTACGAATCAGCCCCAGCATTTT. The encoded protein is CASSLDDGLAKSTNQPQHF.

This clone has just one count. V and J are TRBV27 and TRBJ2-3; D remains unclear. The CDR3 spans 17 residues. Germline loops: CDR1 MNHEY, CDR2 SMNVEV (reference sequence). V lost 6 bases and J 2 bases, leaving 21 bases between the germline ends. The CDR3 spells CASRLMGNVGLTDTQYF. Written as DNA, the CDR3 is TGTGCCAGCAGGCTCATGGGCAACGTCGGTCTCACAGATACGCAGTATTTT.

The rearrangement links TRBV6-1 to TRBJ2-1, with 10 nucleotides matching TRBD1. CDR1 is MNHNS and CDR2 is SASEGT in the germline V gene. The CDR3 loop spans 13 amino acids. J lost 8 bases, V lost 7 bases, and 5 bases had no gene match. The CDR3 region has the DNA TGTGCCAGCATACGACAGGGGGCAGATGAGCAGTTCTTC. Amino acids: CASIRQGADEQFF.

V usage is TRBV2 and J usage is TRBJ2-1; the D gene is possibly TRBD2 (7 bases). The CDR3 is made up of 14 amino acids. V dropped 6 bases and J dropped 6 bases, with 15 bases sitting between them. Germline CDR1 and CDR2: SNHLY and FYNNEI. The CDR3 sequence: CASRRGGDPNEQFF. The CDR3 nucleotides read TGTGCCAGCAGGAGGGGGGGAGATCCCAATGAGCAGTTCTTC.

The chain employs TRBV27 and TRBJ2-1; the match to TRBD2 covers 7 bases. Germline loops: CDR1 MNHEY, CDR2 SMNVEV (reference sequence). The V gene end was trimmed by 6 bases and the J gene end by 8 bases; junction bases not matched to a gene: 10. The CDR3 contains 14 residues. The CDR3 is CASSTLSGQDEQFF. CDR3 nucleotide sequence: TGTGCCAGCAGCACCCTTAGCGGGCAGGATGAGCAGTTCTTC.

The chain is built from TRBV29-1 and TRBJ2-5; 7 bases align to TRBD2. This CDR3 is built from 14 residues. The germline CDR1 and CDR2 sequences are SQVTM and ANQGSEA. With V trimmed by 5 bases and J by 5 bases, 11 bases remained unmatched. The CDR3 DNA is TGCAGCGTTATAGGCGGGAGCGGCTGGGAGACCCAGTACTTC. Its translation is CSVIGGSGWETQYF.

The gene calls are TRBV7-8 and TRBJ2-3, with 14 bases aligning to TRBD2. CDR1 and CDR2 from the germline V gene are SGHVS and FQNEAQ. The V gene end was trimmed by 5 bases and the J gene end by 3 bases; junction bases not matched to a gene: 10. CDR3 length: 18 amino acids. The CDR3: CASSLGLAGAGWTDTQYF. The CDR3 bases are TGTGCCAGCAGCCTGGGACTAGCGGGAGCAGGCTGGACAGATACGCAGTATTTT.

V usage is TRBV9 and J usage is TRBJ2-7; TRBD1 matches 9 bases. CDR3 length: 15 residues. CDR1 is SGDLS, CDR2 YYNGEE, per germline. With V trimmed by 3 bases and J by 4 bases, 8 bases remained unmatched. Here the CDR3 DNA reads TGTGCCAGCAGCGCCTCACAGGGGGCAAGGTACGAGCAGTACTTC. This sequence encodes CASSASQGARYEQYF. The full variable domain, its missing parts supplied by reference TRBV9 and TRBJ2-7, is DSGVTQTPKHLITATGQRVTLRCSPRSGDLSVYWYQQSLDQGLQFLIQYYNGEERAKGNILERFSAQQFPDLHSELNLSSLELGDSALYFCASSASQGARYEQYFGPGTRLTVT.

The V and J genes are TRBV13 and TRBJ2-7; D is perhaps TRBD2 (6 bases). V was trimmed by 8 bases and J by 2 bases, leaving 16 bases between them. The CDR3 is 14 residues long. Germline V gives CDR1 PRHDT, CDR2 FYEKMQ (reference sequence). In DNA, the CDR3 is TGTGCCAGCTCACCCCACCGACTAGCCTACGAGCAGTACTTC. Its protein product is CASSPHRLAYEQYF.